This T cell receptor (beta chain) was observed in a study of blood T cell repertoires in COVID-19. Data came from immunoSEQ multiplex PCR; TCRdb stores just in-frame clones and leaves some out. The sample has under 300,000 clones, over 75% seen once. This CDR3 has 18 amino acids. J gave up 4 bases and V 6 bases, and 12 bases lay outside the gene matches. Germline loops: CDR1 SGHNT, CDR2 YENEEA. This receptor was obtained from a woman in her forties who had been exposed to COVID-19. The chain is built from TRBV11-3 and TRBJ2-5; 15 positions agree with TRBD2. Material for sequencing was PBMCs or T cells enriched from blood (not recorded which). Here the CDR3 DNA reads TGTGCCAGCAGTCAAGGACTAGCGGGAGGGAATCGTAGAGAGACCCAGTACTTC. Protein sequence: CASSQGLAGGNRRETQYF. Combining the CDR3 with reference TRBV11-3 and TRBJ2-5 gives the whole variable domain EAGVVQSPRYKIIEKKQPVAFWCNPISGHNTLYWYLQNLGQGPELLIRYENEEAVDDSQLPKDRFSAERLKGVDSTLKIQPAELGDSAVYLCASSQGLAGGNRRETQYFGPGTRLLVL.